Listed here is a single T cell receptor (beta chain). This CDR3 has 13 residues. Germline-derived CDR1 and CDR2 are SGHTA and FQGNSA. Trimming removed 5 bases from V and 4 bases from J, with 11 bases in between. This entry comes from a study of blood T cell repertoires in COVID-19. Study background: COVID-19 samples from acute and convalescent phases originated in the United States, Italy and Spain. T cells, B-cell-depleted T cells, or PBMCs provided the cDNA or gDNA that served as material.

In the original analysis: Estimation of nucleated cell counts relied on the amplification of reference gene primers. Measured with immunoSEQ multiplex PCR; TCRdb has only the in-frame clones, and not every one. That table supplies the V and J calls and clone size; D and trimming were determined from the DNA. The table includes about 63,000 clones, 70% to 80% detected once. This clonotype originated in a woman older than 75 with acute or convalescent COVID-19. The chain combines TRBV7-2 with TRBJ1-1; tentatively, D is TRBD1 (6 bases). Sequenced input: peripheral blood. The CDR3 nucleotides are TGTGCCAGCAGCAAGACAGGTGCCACTGAAGCTTTCTTT. It translates to CASSKTGATEAFF.